This record covers a single TCR beta chain. Its antigen is still unknown. The germline CDR1 and CDR2 sequences are SGHVS and FQNEAQ. The CDR3 is made up of 16 amino acids. Trimming shortened V by 1 base and J by 7 bases, and 20 bases separated the two germline ends. Assay used: immunoSEQ multiplex PCR; TCRdb lists only in-frame clones, some missing. The table includes about a million clones, 77% detected once. This sample is part of a study of shared clonotypes between healthy human individuals. Broader study findings: Sequencing depth was predicted to influence how clonotypes are shared among donors. A handful of donors held about 4.6% of naive CD4 clonotypes in common. Non-shared clonotypes displayed generation probabilities falling below those of clonotypes present in all four donors.

This TCR came from a man aged 18 to 35 in good health. Some clones in this sample may be carry-over from other donors' samples. V is TRBV7-8 and J is TRBJ2-7; D is undetermined. The sequenced sample consisted of memory CD4+ T cells from PBMCs. Indicated subset: CD45RA-negative fraction. The CDR3 DNA reads as TGTGCCAGCAGCTTAGTTGGGTCGGCCTCAAAAAGGGAGCAGTACTTC. Its translation is CASSLVGSASKREQYF.